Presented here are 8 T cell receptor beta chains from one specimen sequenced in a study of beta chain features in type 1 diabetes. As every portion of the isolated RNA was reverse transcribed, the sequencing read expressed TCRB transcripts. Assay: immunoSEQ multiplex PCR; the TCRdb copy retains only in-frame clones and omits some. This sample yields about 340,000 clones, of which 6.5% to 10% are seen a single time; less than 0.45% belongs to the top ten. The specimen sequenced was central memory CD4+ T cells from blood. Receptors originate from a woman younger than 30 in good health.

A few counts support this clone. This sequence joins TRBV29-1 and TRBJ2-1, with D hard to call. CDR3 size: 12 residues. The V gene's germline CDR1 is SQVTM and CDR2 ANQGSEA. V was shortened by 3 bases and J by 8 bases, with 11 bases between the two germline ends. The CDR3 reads CSVDSFGDEQFF. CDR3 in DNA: TGCAGCGTTGATAGCTTTGGGGATGAGCAGTTCTTC.

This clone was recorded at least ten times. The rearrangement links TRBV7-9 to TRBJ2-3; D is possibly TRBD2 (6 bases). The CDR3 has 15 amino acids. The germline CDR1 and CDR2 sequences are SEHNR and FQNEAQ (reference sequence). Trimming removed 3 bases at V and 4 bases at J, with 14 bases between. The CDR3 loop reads CASSLGDSRADTQYF. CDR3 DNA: TGTGCCAGCAGCTTGGGGGACTCCCGTGCAGATACGCAGTATTTT. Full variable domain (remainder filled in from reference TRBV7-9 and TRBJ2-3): DTGVSQNPRHKITKRGQNVTFRCDPISEHNRLYWYRQTLGQGPEFLTYFQNEAQLEKSRLLSDRFSAERPKGSFSTLEIQRTEQGDSAMYLCASSLGDSRADTQYFGPGTRLTVL.

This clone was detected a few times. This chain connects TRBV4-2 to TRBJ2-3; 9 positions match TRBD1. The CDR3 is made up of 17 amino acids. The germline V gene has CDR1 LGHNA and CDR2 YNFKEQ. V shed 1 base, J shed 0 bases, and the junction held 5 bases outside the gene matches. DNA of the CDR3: TGTGCCAGCAGCCAAGTCGGGACAGGGCGGAGCACAGATACGCAGTATTTT. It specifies CASSQVGTGRSTDTQYF.

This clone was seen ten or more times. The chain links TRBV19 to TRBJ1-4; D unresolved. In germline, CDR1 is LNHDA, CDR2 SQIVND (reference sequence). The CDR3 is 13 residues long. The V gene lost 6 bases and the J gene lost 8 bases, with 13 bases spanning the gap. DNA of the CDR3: TGTGCCAGTAGAGCAGGCATAAAGGAAAAACTGTTTTTT. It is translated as CASRAGIKEKLFF. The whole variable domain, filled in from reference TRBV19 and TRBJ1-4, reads DGGITQSPKYLFRKEGQNVTLSCEQNLNHDAMYWYRQDPGQGLRLIYYSQIVNDFQKGDIAEGYSVSREKKESFPLTVTSAQKNPTAFYLCASRAGIKEKLFFGSGTQLSVL.

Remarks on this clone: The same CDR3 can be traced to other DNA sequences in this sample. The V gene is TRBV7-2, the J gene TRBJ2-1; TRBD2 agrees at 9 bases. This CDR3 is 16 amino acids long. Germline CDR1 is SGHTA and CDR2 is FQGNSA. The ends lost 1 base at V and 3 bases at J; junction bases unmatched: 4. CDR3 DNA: TGTGCCAGCAGCTTAGTTGTGCGGGAGGGCTACAATGAGCAGTTCTTC. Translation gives CASSLVVREGYNEQFF. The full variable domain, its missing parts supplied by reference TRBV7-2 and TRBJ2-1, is GAGVSQSPSNKVTEKGKDVELRCDPISGHTALYWYRQSLGQGLEFLIYFQGNSAPDKSGLPSDRFSAERTGGSVSTLTIQRTQQEDSAVYLCASSLVVREGYNEQFFGPGTRLTVL.

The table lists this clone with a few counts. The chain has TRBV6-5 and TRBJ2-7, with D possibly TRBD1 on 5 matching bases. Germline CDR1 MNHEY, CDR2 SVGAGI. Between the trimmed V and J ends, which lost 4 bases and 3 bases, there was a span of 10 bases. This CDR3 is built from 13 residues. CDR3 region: CASSLTRGYEQYF. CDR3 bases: TGTGCCAGCAGTTTGACAAGGGGCTACGAGCAGTACTTC.

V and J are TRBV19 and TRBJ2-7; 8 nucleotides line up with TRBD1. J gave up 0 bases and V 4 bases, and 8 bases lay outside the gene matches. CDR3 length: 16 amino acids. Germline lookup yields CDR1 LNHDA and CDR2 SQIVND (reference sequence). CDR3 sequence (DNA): TGTGCCAGTAGTACGACAGGGGTTGGGGTCTCCTACGAGCAGTACTTC. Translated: CASSTTGVGVSYEQYF.

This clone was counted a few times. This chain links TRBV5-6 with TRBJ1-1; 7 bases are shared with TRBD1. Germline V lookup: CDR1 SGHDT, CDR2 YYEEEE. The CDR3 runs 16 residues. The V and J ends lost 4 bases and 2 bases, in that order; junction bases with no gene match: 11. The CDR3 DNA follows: TGTGCCAGCAGCCAGCAGCTTGGGACAGTCAACACTGAAGCTTTCTTT. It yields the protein CASSQQLGTVNTEAFF.